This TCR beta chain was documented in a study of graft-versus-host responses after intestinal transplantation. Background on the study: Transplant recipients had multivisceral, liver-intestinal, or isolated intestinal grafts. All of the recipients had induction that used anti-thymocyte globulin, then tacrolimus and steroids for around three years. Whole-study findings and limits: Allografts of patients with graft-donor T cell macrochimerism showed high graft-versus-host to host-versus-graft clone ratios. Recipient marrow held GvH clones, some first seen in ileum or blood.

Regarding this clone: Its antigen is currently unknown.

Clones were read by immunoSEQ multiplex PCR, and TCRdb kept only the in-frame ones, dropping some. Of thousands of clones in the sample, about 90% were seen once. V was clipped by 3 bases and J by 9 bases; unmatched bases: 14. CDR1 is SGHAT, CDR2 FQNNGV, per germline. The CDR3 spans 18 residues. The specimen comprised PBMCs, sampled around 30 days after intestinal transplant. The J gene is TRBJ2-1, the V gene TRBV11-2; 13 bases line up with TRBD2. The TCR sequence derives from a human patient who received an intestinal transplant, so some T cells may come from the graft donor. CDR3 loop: CASSLGLAGSREGGEQFF. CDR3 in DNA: TGTGCCAGCAGCTTGGGACTAGCGGGGTCAAGGGAGGGAGGTGAGCAGTTCTTC.